This T cell receptor beta chain was sequenced for a study of Tregs in tolerant kidney transplant recipients. Study overall: Sorting of CD4+CD25+CD127- cells followed roughly 3-day belatacept mixed lymphocyte reactions, sometimes with roughly five-day graft donor restimulation. Study conclusions and caveats: Validation in larger populations is needed because few patients were studied.

A word on this clone: Its target is unknown.

Assay used: immunoSEQ multiplex PCR; TCRdb lists only in-frame clones, some missing. In the table there are 35,000 to 50,000 clones, roughly 95% of which are singletons. CDR1 and CDR2 from the germline V gene are MNHNS and SASEGT. This CDR3 is built from 13 residues. V was pared by 3 bases and J by 7 bases, with 4 bases of the junction left unmatched. Sequencing input: Tregs from blood cultured with allogeneic cells. The clonotype originates from a human donor in good health. The V gene is TRBV6-1, the J gene TRBJ2-3; 7 bases are a match to TRBD2. This CDR3 is CASSEGAGNTQYF. Here the CDR3 DNA reads TGTGCCAGCAGTGAGGGAGCGGGGAATACGCAGTATTTT.